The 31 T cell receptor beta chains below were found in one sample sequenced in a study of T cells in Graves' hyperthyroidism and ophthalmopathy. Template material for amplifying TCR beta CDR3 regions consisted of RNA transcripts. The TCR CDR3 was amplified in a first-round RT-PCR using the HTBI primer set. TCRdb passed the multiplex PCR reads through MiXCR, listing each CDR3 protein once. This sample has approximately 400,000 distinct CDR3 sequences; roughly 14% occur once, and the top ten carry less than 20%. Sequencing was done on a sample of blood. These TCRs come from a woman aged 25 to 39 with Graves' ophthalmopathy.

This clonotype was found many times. In DNA, the CDR3 is TGTGCCTGGAGTAACGGGGCGCGCCATCAGCCCCAGCATTTT. Amino acids: CAWSNGARHQPQHF. The chain is built from TRBV30 and TRBJ1-5; D perhaps matches TRBD1 (5 bases). The CDR3 extends over 14 amino acids. CDR1 is GTSNPN and CDR2 is SVGIG in the germline V gene (reference sequence). The ends were cut back, 2 bases at V and 5 bases at J, with 13 bases in the middle.

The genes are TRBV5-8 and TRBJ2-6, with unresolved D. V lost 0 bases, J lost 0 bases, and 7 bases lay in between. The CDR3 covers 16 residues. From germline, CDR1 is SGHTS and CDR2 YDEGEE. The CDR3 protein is CASSLGVLSGANVLTF. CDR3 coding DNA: TGTGCCAGCAGCTTGGGGGTCCTCTCTGGGGCCAACGTCCTGACTTTC.

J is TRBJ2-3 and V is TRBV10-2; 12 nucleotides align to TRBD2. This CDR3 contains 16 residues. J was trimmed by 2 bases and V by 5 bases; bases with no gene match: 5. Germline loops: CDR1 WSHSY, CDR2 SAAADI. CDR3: CASSQGLAGPTDTQYF. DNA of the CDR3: TGCGCCAGCAGTCAAGGACTAGCGGGGCCCACAGATACGCAGTATTTT.

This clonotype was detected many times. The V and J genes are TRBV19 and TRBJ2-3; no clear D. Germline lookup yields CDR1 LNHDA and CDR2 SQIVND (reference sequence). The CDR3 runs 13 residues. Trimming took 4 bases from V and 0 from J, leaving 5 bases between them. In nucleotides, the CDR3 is TGTGCCAGTAGTAGATGGAGCACAGATACGCAGTATTTT. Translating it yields CASSRWSTDTQYF.

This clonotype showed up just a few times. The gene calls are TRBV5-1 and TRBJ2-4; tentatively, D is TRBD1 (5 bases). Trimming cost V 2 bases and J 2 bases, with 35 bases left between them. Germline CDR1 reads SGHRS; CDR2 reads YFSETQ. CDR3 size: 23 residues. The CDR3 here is CASSFFFAHVTERTRCTKNIQYF. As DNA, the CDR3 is TGCGCCAGCAGCTTTTTTTTCGCCCACGTCACAGAAAGGACACGATGTACCAAAAACATTCAGTACTTC. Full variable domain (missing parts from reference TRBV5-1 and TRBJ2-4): KAGVTQTPRYLIKTRGQQVTLSCSPISGHRSVSWYQQTPGQGLQFLFEYFSETQRNKGNFPGRFSGRQFSNSRSEMNVSTLELGDSALYLCASSFFFAHVTERTRCTKNIQYFGAGTRLSVL.

In DNA form, the CDR3 reads TGTGCCAGCAGCGCCGAGGACACCGCGAACACTGAAGCTTTCTTT. Encoded protein: CASSAEDTANTEAFF. The gene calls are TRBV9 and TRBJ1-1; TRBD1 might be the D (5 bases). In germline, CDR1 is SGDLS, CDR2 YYNGEE. The V gene lost 3 bases and the J gene lost 1 base, with 13 bases spanning the gap. The CDR3 is 15 residues long.

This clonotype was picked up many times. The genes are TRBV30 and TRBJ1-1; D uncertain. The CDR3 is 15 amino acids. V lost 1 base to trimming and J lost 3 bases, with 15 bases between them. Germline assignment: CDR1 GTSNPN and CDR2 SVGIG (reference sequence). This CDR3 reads CAWSGPQDLYTEAFF. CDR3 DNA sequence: TGTGCCTGGAGTGGTCCTCAAGACCTCTACACTGAAGCTTTCTTT.

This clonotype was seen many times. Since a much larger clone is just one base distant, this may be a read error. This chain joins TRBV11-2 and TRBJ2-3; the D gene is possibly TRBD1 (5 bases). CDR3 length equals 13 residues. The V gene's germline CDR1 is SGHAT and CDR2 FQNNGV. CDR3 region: CASSFPGTGTQYF. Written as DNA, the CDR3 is TGTGCCAGCAGCTTCCCGGGTACAGGTACGCAGTATTTT. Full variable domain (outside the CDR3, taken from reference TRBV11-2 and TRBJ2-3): EAGVAQSPRYKIIEKRQSVAFWCNPISGHATLYWYQQILGQGPKLLIQFQNNGVVDDSQLPKDRFSAERLKGVDSTLKIQPAKLEDSAVYLCASSFPGTGTQYFGPGTRLTVL.

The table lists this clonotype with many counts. The CDR3 nucleotides read TGTGCCAGCAGTGAAGATTGGGAAGGGACAGTTTATTTCTTT. Translated, it gives CASSEDWEGTVYFF. This chain uses TRBV2 with TRBJ1-1; 7 bases agree with TRBD1. The germline gives CDR1 SNHLY, CDR2 FYNNEI. The CDR3 is 14 amino acids. Trimming cost V 1 base and J 13 bases; bases outside gene matches: 12.

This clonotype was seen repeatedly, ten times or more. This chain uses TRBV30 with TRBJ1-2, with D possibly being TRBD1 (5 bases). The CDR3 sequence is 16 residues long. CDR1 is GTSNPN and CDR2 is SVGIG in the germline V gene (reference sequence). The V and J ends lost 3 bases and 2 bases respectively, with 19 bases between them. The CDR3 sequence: CAWRGLSRRDNYGYTF. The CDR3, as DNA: TGTGCCTGGAGAGGCCTTTCACGGAGGGACAACTATGGCTACACCTTC.

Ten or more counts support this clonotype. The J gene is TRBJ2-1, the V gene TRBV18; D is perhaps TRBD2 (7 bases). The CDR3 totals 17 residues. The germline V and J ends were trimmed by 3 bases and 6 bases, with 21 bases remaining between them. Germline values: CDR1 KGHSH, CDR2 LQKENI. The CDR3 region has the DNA TGTGCCAGCTCACCCTCAAGTGGGGGGGCGAACGTCAATGAGCAGTTCTTC. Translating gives CASSPSSGGANVNEQFF.

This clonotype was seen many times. CDR3 loop: CASSLTRVTYEQYF. DNA of the CDR3: TGTGCCAGCAGTCTAACTCGGGTAACCTACGAGCAGTACTTC. The gene calls are TRBV28 and TRBJ2-7; no definite D call. The V end lost 5 bases, the J end lost 2 bases, and 13 bases lay between the germline ends. CDR1 and CDR2 from the germline V gene are MDHEN and SYDVKM. The length of the CDR3 is 14 residues.

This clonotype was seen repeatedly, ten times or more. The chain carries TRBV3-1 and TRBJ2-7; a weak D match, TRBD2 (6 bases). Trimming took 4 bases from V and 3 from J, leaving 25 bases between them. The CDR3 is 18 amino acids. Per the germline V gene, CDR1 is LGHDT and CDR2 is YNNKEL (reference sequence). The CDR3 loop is CASSLGGPGSSTYYEQYF. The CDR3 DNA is TGTGCCAGCAGCCTGGGGGGTCCGGGATCCTCAACATACTACGAGCAGTACTTC.

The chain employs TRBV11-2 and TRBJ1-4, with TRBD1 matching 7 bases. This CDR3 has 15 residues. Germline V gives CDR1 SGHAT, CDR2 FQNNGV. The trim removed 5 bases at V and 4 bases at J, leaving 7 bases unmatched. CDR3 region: CASSAPGQSNEKLFF. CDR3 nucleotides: TGTGCCAGCAGCGCACCGGGACAGAGTAATGAAAAACTGTTTTTT.

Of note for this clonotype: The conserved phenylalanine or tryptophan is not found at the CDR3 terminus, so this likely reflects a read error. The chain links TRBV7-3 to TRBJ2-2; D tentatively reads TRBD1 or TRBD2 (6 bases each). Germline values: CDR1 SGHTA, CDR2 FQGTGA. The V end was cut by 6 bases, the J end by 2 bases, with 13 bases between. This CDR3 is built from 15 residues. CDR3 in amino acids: CASSRRGPNTGELFL. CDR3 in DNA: TGTGCCAGCAGTCGACGGGGGCCAAACACCGGGGAGCTGTTTCTT.

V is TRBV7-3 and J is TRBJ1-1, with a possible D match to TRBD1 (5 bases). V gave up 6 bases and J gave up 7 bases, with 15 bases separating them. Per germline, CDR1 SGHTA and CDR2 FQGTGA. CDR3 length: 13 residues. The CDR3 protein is CASSLEGTSEAFF. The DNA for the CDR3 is TGTGCCAGCAGTCTAGAAGGGACCAGTGAAGCTTTCTTT. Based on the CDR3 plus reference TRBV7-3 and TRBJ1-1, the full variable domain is GAGVSQTPSNKVTEKGKYVELRCDPISGHTALYWYRQSLGQGPEFLIYFQGTGAADDSGLPNDRFFAVRPEGSVSTLKIQRTERGDSAVYLCASSLEGTSEAFFGQGTRLTVV.

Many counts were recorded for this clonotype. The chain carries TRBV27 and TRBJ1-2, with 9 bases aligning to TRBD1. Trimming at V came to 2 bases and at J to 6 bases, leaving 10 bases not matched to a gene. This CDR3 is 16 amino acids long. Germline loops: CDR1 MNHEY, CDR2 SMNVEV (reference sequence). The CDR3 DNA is TGTGCCAGCAGTTTAACAGGGGGCTACCAAAGGAATGGCTACACCTTC. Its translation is CASSLTGGYQRNGYTF.

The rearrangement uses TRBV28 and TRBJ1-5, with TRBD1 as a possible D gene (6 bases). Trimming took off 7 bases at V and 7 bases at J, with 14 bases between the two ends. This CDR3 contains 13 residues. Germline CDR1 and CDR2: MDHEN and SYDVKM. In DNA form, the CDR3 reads TGTGCCAGCATCCGCCGGGGGGGCCAGCCCCAGCATTTT. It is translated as CASIRRGGQPQHF.

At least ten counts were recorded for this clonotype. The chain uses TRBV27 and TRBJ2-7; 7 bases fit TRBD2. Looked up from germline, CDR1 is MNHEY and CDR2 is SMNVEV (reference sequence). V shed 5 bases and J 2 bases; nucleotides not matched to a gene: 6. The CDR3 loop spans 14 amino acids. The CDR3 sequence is CASSPGLGPYEQYF. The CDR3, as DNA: TGTGCCAGCAGTCCCGGACTAGGTCCCTACGAGCAGTACTTC.

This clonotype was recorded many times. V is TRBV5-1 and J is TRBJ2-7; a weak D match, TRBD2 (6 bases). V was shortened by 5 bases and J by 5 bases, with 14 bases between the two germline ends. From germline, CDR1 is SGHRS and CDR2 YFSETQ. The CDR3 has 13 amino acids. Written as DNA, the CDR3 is TGCGCCAGCAGGCTGCGGGAAATGGACGAGCAGTACTTC. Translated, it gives CASRLREMDEQYF.

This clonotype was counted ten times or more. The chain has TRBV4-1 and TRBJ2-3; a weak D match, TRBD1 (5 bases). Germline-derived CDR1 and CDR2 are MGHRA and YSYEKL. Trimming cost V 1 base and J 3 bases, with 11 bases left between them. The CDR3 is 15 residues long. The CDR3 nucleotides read TGCGCCAGCAGCCAAGCAGGGTATTATACAGATACGCAGTATTTT. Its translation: CASSQAGYYTDTQYF.

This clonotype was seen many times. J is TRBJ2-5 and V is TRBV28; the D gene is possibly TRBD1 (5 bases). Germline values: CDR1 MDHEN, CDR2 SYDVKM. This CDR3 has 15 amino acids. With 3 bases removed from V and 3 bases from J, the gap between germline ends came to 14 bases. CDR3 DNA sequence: TGTGCCAGCAGTTTGAAAGTGACAGTCGAAGAGACCCAGTACTTC. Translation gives CASSLKVTVEETQYF.

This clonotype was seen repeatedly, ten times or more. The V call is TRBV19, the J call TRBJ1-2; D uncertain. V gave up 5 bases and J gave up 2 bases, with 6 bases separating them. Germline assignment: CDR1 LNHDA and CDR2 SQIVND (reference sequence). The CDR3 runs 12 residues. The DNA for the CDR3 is TGTGCCAGTAGTGCGTCAAACTATGGCTACACCTTC. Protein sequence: CASSASNYGYTF.

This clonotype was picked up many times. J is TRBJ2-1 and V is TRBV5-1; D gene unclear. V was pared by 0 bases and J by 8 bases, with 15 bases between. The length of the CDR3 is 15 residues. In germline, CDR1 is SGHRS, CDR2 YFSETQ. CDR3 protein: CASSLGRPLGDEQFF. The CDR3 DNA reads TGCGCCAGCAGCTTGGGACGGCCCTTAGGCGATGAGCAGTTCTTC. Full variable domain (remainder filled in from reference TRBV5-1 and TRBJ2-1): KAGVTQTPRYLIKTRGQQVTLSCSPISGHRSVSWYQQTPGQGLQFLFEYFSETQRNKGNFPGRFSGRQFSNSRSEMNVSTLELGDSALYLCASSLGRPLGDEQFFGPGTRLTVL.

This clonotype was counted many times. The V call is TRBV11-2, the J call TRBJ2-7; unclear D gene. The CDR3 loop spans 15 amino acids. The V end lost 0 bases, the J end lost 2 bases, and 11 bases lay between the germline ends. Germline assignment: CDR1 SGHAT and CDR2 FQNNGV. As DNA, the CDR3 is TGTGCCAGCAGCTTAGATAGGCTGGGCCCCTACGAGCAGTACTTC. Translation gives CASSLDRLGPYEQYF.

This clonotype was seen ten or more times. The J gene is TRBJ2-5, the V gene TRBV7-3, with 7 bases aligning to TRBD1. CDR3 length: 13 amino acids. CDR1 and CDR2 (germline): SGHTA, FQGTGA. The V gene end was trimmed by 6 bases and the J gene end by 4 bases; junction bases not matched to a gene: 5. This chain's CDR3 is CASSTGQVETQYF. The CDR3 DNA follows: TGTGCCAGCAGTACCGGACAGGTAGAGACCCAGTACTTC.

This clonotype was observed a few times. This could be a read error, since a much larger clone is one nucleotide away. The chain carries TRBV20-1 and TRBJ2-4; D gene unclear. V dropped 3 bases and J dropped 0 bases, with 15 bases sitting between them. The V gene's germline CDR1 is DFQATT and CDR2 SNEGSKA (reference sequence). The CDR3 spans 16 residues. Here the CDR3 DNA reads TGCAGTGCTAGTTGGACGGGCCTCATAGCCAAAAACATTCAGTACTTC. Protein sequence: CSASWTGLIAKNIQYF.

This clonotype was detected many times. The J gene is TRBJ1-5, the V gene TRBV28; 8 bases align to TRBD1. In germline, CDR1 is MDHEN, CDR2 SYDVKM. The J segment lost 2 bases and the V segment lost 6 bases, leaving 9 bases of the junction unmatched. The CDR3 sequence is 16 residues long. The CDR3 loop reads CASRPGGAGRNQPQHF. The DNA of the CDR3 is TGTGCCAGCAGGCCAGGGGGCGCGGGTCGCAATCAGCCCCAGCATTTT.

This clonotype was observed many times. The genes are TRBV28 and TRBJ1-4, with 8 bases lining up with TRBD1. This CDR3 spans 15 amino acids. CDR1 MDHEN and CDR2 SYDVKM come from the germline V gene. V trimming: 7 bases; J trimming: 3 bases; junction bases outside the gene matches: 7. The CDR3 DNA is TGTGCCAGCAAGTCCAGGGGGCAGGCTAATGAAAAACTGTTTTTT. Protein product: CASKSRGQANEKLFF.

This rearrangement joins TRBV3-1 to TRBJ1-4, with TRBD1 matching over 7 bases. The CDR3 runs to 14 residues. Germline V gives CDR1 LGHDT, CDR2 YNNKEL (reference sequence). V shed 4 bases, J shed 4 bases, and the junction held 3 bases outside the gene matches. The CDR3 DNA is TGTGCCAGCAGCCTTGGGACAGTTAATGAAAAACTGTTTTTT. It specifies CASSLGTVNEKLFF.

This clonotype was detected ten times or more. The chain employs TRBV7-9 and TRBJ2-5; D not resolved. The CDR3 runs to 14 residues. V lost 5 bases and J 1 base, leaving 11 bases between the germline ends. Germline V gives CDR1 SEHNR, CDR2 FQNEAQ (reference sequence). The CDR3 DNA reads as TGTGCCAGCAGCCCCGGTTCAGCCCAAGAGACCCAGTACTTC. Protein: CASSPGSAQETQYF.